Included here is one T cell receptor beta chain sequence, with context. Germline CDR1 SGHRS, CDR2 YFSETQ. The V end was cut by 1 base, the J end by 1 base, with 9 bases between. This CDR3 is 15 amino acids long. This sample is part of a study of T cell clones after liver transplantation. On the study more broadly: Samples came from ITN030ST, which attempted immunosuppression withdrawal within 2 years of liver transplantation. Three of eight recipients were HCV-positive; others had non-autoimmune, non-viral indications. Tolerance: complete withdrawal held at least one year, liver enzymes staying within twice normal.

Sequencing used immunoSEQ multiplex PCR; TCRdb keeps in-frame clones, though not all of them. Altogether 95,000 to 130,000 clones are present, just over 90% being singletons, with the ten largest covering around 0.8%. J is TRBJ2-1 and V is TRBV5-1; the D is unclear. This receptor was identified in a human patient who received a liver transplant. Some T cells may be supplied by the graft donor. The sequencing used CD4+ T cells from blood, collected 12 months after liver transplant. In nucleotides, the CDR3 is TGCGCCAGCAGCTTGAGCACCCAATCCTACAATGAGCAGTTCTTC. Protein sequence: CASSLSTQSYNEQFF.